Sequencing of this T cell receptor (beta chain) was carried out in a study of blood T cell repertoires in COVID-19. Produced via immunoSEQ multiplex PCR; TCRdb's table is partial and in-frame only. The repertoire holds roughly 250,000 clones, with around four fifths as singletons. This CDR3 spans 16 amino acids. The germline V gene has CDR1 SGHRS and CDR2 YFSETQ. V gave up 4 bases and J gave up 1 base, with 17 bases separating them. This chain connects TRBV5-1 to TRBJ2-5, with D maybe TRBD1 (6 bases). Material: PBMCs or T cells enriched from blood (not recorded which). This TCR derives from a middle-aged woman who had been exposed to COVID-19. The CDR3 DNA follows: TGCGCCAGCAGCCAGGGGTCGGGGAATCGCCAAGAGACCCAGTACTTC. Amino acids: CASSQGSGNRQETQYF. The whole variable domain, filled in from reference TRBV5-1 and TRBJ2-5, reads KAGVTQTPRYLIKTRGQQVTLSCSPISGHRSVSWYQQTPGQGLQFLFEYFSETQRNKGNFPGRFSGRQFSNSRSEMNVSTLELGDSALYLCASSQGSGNRQETQYFGPGTRLLVL.